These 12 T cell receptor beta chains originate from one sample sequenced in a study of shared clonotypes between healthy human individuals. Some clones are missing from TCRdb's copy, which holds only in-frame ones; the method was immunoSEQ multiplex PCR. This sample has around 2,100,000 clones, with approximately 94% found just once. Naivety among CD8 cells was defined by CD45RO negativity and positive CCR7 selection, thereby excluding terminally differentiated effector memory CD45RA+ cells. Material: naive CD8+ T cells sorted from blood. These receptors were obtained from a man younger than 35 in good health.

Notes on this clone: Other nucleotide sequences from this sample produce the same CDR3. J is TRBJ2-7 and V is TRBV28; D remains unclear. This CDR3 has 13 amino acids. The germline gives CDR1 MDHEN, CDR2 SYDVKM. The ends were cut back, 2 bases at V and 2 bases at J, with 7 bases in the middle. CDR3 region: CASSLGTAYEQYF. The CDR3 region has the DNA TGTGCCAGCAGTTTAGGCACCGCCTACGAGCAGTACTTC.

CDR3 nucleotide sequence: TGCGCCAGCAGGGAGGGACAGGGGGTTTACGAGCAGTACTTC. As protein: CASREGQGVYEQYF. The chain combines TRBV4-3 with TRBJ2-7, with 11 bases lining up with TRBD1. CDR1 and CDR2 (germline): LGHNA, YSLEER. CDR3 length equals 14 residues. The V and J ends lost 6 bases and 4 bases, in that order; junction bases with no gene match: 5.

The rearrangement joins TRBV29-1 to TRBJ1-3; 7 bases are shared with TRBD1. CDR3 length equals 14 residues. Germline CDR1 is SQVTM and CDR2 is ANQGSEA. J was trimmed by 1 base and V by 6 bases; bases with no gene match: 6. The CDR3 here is CSVDDRESGNTIYF. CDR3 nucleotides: TGCAGCGTGGATGACAGGGAATCTGGAAACACCATATATTTT.

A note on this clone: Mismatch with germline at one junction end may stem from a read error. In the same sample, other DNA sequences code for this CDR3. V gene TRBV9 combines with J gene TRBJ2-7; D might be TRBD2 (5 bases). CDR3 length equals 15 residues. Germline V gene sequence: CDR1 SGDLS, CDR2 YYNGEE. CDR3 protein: CASSVGRSSSYEQYF. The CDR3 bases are TGTGCCAGCAGCGTAGGGAGGTCGAGCTCCTACGAGCAGTACTTT.

The CDR3 reads CASSLGGGWDYTF. CDR3 coding DNA: TGTGCCAGCAGCTTAGGGGGAGGCTGGGACTACACCTTC. The gene calls are TRBV7-6 and TRBJ1-2, with D unresolved. This CDR3 comprises 13 residues. Germline V lookup: CDR1 SGHVS, CDR2 FNYEAQ. V was shortened by 1 base and J by 10 bases, with 13 bases between the two germline ends. Complete variable domain (other parts from reference TRBV7-6 and TRBJ1-2): GAGVSQSPRYKVTKRGQDVALRCDPISGHVSLYWYRQALGQGPEFLTYFNYEAQQDKSGLPNDRFSAERPEGSISTLTIQRTEQRDSAMYRCASSLGGGWDYTFGSGTRLTVV.

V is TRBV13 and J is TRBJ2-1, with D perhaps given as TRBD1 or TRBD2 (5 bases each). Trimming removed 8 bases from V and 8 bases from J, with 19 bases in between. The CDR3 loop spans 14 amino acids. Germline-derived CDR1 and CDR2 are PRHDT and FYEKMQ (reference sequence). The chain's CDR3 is CASSIVGRVDEQFF. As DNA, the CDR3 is TGTGCCAGCTCTATAGTGGGACGGGTCGATGAGCAGTTCTTC.

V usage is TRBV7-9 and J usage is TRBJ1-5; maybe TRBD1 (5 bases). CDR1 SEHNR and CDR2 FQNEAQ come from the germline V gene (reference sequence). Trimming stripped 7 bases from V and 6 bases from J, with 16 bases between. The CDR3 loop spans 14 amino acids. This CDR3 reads CASTQGGVPQPQHF. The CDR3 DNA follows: TGTGCCAGCACCCAGGGTGGGGTTCCTCAGCCCCAGCATTTT.

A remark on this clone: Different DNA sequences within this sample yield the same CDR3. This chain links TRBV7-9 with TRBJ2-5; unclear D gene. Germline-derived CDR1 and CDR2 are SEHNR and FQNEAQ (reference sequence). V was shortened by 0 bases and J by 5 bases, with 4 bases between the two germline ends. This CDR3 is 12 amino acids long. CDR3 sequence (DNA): TGTGCCAGCAGCTTAGCTACGGAGACCCAGTACTTC. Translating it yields CASSLATETQYF.

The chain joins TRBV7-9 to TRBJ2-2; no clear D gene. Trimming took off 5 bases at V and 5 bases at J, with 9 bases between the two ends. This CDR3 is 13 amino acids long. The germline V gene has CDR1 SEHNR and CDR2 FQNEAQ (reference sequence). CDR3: CASSASETGELFF. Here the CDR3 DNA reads TGTGCCAGCAGCGCTAGTGAGACCGGGGAGCTGTTTTTT.

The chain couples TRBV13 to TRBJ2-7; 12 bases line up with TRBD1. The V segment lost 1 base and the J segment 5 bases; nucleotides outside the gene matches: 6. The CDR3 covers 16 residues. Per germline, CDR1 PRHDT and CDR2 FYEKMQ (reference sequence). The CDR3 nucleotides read TGTGCCAGCAGCTTAGCAAGGGACAGGGGGCCCAACGAGCAGTACTTC. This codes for CASSLARDRGPNEQYF.

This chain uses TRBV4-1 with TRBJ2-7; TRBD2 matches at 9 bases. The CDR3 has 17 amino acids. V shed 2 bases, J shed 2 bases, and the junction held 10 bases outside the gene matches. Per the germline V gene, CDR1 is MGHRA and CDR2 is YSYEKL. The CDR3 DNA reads TGCGCCAGCAGCCAAAGCGGCAGCGGGGGGACCCCCTACGAGCAGTACTTC. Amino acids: CASSQSGSGGTPYEQYF.

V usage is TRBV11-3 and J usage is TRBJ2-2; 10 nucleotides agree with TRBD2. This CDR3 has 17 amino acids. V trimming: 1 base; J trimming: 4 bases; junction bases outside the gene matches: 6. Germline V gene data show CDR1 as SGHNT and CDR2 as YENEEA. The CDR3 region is CASSLVASGGPTGELFF. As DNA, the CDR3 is TGTGCCAGCAGCTTAGTGGCTAGCGGGGGACCCACCGGGGAGCTGTTTTTT.